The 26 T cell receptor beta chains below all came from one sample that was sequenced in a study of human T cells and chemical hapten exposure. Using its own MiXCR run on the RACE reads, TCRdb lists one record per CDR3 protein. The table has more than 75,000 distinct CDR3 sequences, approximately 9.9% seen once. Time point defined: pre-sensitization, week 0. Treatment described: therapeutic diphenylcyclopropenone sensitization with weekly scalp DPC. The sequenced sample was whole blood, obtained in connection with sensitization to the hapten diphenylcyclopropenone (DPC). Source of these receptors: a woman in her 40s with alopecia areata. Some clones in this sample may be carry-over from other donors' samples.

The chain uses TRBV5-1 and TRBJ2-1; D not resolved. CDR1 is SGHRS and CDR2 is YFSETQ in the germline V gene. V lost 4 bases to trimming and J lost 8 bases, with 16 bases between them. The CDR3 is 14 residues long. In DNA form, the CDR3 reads TGCGCCAGCAGCCTCCCTTTAGGGAACGATGAGCAGTTCTTC. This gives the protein CASSLPLGNDEQFF. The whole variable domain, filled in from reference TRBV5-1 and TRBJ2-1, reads KAGVTQTPRYLIKTRGQQVTLSCSPISGHRSVSWYQQTPGQGLQFLFEYFSETQRNKGNFPGRFSGRQFSNSRSEMNVSTLELGDSALYLCASSLPLGNDEQFFGPGTRLTVL.

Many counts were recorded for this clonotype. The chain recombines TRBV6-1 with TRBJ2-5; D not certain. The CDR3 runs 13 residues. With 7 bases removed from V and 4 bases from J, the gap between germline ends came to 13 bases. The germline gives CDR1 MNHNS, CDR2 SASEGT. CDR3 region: CASNIGVGETQYF. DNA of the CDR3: TGTGCCAGCAATATTGGCGTAGGAGAGACCCAGTACTTC.

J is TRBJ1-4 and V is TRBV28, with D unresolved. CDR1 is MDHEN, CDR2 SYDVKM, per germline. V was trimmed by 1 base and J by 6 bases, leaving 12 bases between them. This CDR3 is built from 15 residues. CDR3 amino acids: CASSLYRTPDEKLFF. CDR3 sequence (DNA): TGTGCCAGCAGTTTATATCGGACGCCAGATGAAAAACTGTTTTTT.

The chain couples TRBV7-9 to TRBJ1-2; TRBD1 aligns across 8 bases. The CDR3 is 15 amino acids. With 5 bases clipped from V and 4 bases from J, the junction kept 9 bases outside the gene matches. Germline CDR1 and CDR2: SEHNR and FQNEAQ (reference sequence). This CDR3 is CASSPGTGPGYGYTF. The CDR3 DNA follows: TGTGCCAGCAGCCCCGGGACAGGTCCCGGCTATGGCTACACCTTC.

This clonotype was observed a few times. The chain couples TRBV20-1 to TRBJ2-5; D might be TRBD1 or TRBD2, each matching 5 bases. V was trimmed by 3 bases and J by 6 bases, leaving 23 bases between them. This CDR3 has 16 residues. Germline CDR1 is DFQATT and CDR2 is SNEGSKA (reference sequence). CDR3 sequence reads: CSARWLKGPVLKTQYF. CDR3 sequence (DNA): TGCAGTGCTAGGTGGCTTAAGGGACCAGTACTCAAGACCCAGTACTTC.

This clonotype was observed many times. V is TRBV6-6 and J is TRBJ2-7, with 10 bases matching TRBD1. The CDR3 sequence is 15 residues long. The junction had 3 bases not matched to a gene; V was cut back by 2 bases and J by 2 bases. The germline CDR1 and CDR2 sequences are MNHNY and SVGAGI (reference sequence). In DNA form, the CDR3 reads TGTGCCAGCAGTTACGACAGGGGGCCCCCCTACGAGCAGTACTTC. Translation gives CASSYDRGPPYEQYF.

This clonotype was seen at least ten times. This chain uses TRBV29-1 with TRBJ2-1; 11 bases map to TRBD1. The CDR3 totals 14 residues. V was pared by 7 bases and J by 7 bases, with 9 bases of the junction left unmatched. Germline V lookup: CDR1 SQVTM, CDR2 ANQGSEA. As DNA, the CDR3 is TGCAGCGCCTTCGGACAGGGGGCTGGGAATGAGCAGTTCTTC. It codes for CSAFGQGAGNEQFF.

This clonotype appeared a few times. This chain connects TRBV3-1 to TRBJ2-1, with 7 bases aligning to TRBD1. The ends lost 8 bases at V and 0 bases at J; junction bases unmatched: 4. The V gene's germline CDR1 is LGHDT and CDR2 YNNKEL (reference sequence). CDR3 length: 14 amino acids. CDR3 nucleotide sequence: TGTGCCAGCGAGGGGGCCGGCTCCTACAATGAGCAGTTCTTC. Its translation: CASEGAGSYNEQFF.

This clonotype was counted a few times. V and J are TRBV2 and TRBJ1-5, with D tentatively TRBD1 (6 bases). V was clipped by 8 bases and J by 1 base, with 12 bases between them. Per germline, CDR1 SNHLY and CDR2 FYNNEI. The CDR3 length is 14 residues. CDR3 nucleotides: TGTGCCAGCGGAAGGGGGTTGAGCAATCAGCCCCAGCATTTT. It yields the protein CASGRGLSNQPQHF.

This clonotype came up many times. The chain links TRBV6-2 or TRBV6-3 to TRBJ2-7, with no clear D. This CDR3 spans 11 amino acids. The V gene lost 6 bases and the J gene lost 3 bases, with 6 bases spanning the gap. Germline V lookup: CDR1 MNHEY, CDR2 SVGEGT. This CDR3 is CASSPYYEQYF. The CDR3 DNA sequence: TGTGCCAGCAGCCCGTACTACGAGCAGTACTTC.

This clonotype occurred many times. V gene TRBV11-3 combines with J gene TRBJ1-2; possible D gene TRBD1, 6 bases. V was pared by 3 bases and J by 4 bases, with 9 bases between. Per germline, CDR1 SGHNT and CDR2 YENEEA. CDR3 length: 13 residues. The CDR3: CASSLPGAYGYTF. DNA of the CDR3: TGTGCCAGCAGCTTGCCAGGGGCCTATGGCTACACCTTC.

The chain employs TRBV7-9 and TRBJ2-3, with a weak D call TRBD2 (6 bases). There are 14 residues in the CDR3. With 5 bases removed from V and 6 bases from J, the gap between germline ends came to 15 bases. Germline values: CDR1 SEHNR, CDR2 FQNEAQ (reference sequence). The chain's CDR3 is CASSRSGSADTQYF. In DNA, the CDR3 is TGTGCCAGCAGCCGATCCGGGAGTGCGGATACGCAGTATTTT.

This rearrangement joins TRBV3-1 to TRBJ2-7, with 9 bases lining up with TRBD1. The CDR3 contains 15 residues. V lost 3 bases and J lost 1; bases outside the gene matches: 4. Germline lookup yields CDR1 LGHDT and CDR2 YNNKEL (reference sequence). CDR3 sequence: CASSHRDRASYEQYF. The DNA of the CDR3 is TGTGCCAGCAGCCACCGGGACAGGGCGTCCTACGAGCAGTACTTC.

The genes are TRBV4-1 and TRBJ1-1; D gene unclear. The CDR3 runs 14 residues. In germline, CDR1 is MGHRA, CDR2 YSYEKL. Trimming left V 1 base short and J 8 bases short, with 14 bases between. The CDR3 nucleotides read TGCGCCAGCAGCCAAGGGTTAGGGATAAACGAAGCTTTCTTT. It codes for CASSQGLGINEAFF.

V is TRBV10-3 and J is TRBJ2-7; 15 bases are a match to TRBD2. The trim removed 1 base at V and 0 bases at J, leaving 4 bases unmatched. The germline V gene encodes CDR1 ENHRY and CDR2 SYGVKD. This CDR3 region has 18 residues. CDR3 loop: CAISELGTSGGSSYEQYF. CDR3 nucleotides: TGTGCCATCAGTGAGTTGGGGACTAGCGGGGGGAGCTCCTACGAGCAGTACTTC.

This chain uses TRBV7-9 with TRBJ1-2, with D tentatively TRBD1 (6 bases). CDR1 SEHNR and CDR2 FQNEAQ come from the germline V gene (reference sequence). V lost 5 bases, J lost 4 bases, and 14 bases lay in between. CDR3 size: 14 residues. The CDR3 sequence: CASSPDDRFYGYTF. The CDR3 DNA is TGTGCCAGCAGCCCCGATGACAGGTTCTATGGCTACACCTTC.

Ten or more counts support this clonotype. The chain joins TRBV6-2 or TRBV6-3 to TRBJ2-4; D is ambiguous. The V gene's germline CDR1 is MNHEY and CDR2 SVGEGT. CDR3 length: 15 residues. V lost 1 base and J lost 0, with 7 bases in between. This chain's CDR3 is CASSYLAVAKNIQYF. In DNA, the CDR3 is TGTGCCAGCAGTTACTTGGCGGTAGCCAAAAACATTCAGTACTTC.

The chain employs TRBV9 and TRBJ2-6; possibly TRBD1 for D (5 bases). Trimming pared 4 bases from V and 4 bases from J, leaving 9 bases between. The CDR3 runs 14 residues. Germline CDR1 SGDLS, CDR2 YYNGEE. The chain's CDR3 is CASSSGPGANVLTF. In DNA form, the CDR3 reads TGTGCCAGCAGCTCAGGGCCAGGGGCCAACGTCCTGACTTTC.

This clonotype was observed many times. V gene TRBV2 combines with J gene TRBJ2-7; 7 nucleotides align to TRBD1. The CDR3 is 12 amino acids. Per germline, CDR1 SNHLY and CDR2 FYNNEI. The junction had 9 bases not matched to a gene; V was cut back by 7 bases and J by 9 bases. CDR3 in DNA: TGTGCCAGCAACTCCGGACAGGCAGGGCAGTACTTC. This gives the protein CASNSGQAGQYF.

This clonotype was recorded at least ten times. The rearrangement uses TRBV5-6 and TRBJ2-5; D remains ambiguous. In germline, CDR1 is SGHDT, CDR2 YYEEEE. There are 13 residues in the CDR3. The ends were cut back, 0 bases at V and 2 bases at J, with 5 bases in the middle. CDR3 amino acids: CASSLDQQETQYF. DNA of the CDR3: TGTGCCAGCAGCTTGGACCAGCAAGAGACCCAGTACTTC.

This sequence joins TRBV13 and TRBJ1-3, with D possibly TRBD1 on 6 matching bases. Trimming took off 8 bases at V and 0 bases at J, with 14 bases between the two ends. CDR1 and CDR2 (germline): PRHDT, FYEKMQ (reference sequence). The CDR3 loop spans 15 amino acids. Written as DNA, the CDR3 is TGTGCCAGCGCAAAGGGGGTGAGCTCTGGAAACACCATATATTTT. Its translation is CASAKGVSSGNTIYF.

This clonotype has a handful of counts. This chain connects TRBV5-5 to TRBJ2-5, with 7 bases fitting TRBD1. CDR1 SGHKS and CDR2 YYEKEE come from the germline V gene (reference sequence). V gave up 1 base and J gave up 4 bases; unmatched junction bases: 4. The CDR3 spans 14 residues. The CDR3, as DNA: TGTGCCAGCAGCTTGCGGGACAGAGGAGAGACCCAGTACTTC. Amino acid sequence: CASSLRDRGETQYF.

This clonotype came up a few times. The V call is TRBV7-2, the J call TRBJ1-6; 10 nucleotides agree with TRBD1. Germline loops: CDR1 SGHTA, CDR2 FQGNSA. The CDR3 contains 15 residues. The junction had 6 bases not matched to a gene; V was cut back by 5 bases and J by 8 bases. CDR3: CASSPDRGPYSPLHF. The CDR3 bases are TGTGCCAGCAGCCCCGACAGGGGGCCGTATTCACCCCTCCACTTT.

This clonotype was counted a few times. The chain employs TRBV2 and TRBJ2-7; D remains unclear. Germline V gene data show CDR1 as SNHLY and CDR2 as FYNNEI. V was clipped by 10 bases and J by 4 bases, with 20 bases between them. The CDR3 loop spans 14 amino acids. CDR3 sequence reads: CATSHPRLKYEQYF. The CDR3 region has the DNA TGTGCCACCTCTCACCCTCGGCTAAAGTACGAGCAGTACTTC.

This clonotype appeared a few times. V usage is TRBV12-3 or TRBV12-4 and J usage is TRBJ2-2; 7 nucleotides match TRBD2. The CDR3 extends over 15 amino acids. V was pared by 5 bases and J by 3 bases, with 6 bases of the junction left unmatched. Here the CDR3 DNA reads TGTGCCAGCAGTCTCCGGGGGGTGGACACCGGGGAGCTGTTTTTT. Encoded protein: CASSLRGVDTGELFF.

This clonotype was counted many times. CDR3: CASSPITGWQPQHF. CDR3 bases: TGTGCCAGCAGCCCCATAACAGGGTGGCAGCCCCAGCATTTT. The chain joins TRBV11-2 to TRBJ1-5, with D tentatively TRBD1 (6 bases). The germline CDR1 and CDR2 sequences are SGHAT and FQNNGV. With 5 bases removed from V and 7 bases from J, the gap between germline ends came to 15 bases. CDR3 size: 14 residues.